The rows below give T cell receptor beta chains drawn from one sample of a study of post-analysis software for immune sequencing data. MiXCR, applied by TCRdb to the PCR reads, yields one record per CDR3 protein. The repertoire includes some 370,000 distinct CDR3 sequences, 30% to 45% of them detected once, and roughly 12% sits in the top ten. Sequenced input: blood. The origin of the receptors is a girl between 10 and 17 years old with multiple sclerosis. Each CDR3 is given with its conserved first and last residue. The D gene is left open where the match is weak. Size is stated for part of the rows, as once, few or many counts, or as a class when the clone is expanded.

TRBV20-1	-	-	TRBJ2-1	CSARGRRLESNEQFF	TGCAGTGCTAGAGGTCGCCGTCTAGAAAGCAATGAGCAGTTCTTC
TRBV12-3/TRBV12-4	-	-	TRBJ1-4	CASSPSEGFGPKLFF	TGTGCCAGCAGCCCGAGTGAGGGTTTCGGTCCGAAACTGTTTTTT
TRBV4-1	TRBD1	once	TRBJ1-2	CASSPEDQGAYGYTF	TGCGCCAGCAGCCCCGAGGATCAGGGGGCGTACGGCTACACCTTC
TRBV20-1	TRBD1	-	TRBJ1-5	CSASPRTGGFNQPQHF	TGCAGTGCTAGCCCCCGGACAGGGGGCTTCAATCAGCCCCAGCATTTT
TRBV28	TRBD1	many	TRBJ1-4	CASSPGQVSTNEKLFF	TGTGCCAGCAGTCCAGGACAGGTATCAACTAATGAAAAACTGTTTTTT
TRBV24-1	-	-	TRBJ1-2	CATSGGTGRGYTF	TGTGCCACCAGTGGTGGGACCGGTAGGGGCTACACCTTC
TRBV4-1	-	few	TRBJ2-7	CASSAQDVTYEQYF	TGCGCCAGCAGCGCCCAAGATGTGACCTACGAGCAGTACTTC
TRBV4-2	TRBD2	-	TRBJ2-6	CASSQAGGSSGANVLTF	TGTGCCAGCAGCCAAGCGGGGGGGAGCTCTGGGGCCAACGTCCTGACTTTC
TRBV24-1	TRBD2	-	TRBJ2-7	CATSRGGSYEQYF	TGTGCCACCAGTCGGGGGGGCTCCTACGAGCAGTACTTC
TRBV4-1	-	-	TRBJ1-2	CASSPLGGRTSRDGYTF	TGCGCCAGCAGCCCTCTCGGGGGCCGGACCTCAAGGGATGGCTACACCTTC
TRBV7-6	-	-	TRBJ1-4	CASSLAANEKLFF	TGTGCCAGCAGCTTGGCTGCTAATGAAAAACTGTTTTTT
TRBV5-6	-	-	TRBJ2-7	CASSFSGPYEQYF	TGTGCCAGCAGCTTTTCGGGACCCTACGAGCAGTACTTC
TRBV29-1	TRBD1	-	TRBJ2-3	CSVEPARQGATDAQYF	TGCAGCGTTGAACCCGCTAGACAGGGAGCGACAGATGCGCAGTATTTT
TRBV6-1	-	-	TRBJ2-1	CASSEPPFVSSYNEQFF	TGTGCCAGCAGTGAACCGCCATTTGTAAGCTCCTACAATGAGCAGTTCTTC
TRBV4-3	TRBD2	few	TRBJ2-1	CASSQGSSGDYNEQFF	TGCGCCAGCAGCCAAGGGTCTAGCGGGGATTACAATGAGCAGTTCTTC
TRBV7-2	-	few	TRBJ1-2	CASSLVGHSYTF	TGTGCCAGCAGCTTAGTGGGGCATAGCTACACCTTC
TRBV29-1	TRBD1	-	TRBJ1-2	CSAGQGTRYTF	TGCAGCGCTGGACAGGGGACTCGCTACACCTTC
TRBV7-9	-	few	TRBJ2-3	CASSPSGDGDTQYF	TGTGCCAGCAGCCCCAGCGGCGATGGGGATACGCAGTATTTT
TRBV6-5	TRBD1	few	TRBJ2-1	CASTEQGSHEQFF	TGTGCCAGCACCGAACAGGGGAGCCATGAGCAGTTCTTC
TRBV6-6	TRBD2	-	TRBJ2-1	CASSYQLAGGNEQFF	TGTGCCAGCAGTTACCAACTAGCGGGGGGAAATGAGCAGTTCTTC
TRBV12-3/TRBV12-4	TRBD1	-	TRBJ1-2	CASRQSGTGGFYGYTF	TGTGCCAGCAGGCAGTCCGGGACAGGGGGTTTCTATGGCTACACCTTC
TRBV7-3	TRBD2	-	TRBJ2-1	CASSPGTSGESNEQFF	TGTGCCAGCAGCCCTGGGACTAGCGGGGAATCGAATGAGCAGTTCTTC
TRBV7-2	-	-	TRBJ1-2	CASSPDANYGYTF	TGTGCCAGCAGCCCGGACGCTAACTATGGCTACACCTTC
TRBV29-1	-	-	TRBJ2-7	CSVVWVSSNEQYF	TGCAGCGTTGTATGGGTTTCCTCGAACGAGCAGTACTTC
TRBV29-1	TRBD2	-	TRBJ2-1	CSVAVGASGGNEQFF	TGCAGCGTTGCGGTGGGGGCTAGCGGGGGCAATGAGCAGTTCTTC
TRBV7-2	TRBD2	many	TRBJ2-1	CASSLASGGSSYNEQFF	TGTGCCAGCAGCTTAGCTAGCGGGGGTAGCTCCTACAATGAGCAGTTCTTC
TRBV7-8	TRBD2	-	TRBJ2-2	CASSLASGGPRGELFF	TGTGCCAGCAGCTTAGCTAGCGGGGGGCCCCGAGGGGAGCTGTTTTTT
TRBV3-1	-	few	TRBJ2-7	CASSQDLEAYEQYF	TGTGCCAGCAGCCAAGATCTAGAGGCCTACGAGCAGTACTTC
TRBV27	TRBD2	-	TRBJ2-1	CASSSWSGGAGEQFF	TGTGCCAGCAGTTCGTGGAGCGGGGGGGCCGGTGAGCAGTTCTTC
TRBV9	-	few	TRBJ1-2	CASSVNGLSYTF	TGTGCCAGCAGCGTAAATGGCCTTAGCTACACCTTC
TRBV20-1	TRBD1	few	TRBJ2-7	CSARSTRGYEQYF	TGCAGTGCTAGATCTACCAGGGGGTACGAGCAGTACTTC
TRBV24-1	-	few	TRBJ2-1	CATSDGGKGYNEQFF	TGTGCCACCAGTGATGGGGGAAAGGGGTACAATGAGCAGTTCTTC
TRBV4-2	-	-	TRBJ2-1	CASSQDSLTGGLNSYNEQFF	TGTGCCAGCAGCCAAGATAGTCTAACGGGGGGCCTTAACTCCTACAATGAGCAGTTCTTC
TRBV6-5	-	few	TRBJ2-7	CANSPGDRHYEQYF	TGTGCCAACAGCCCGGGGGACCGACACTACGAGCAGTACTTC
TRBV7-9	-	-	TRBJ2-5	CASSPRFWNQETQYF	TGTGCCAGCAGCCCCCGATTTTGGAACCAAGAGACCCAGTACTTC
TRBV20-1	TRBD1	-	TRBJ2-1	CSARAPDRNYNEQFF	TGCAGTGCCCGAGCCCCGGACAGGAATTACAATGAGCAGTTCTTC
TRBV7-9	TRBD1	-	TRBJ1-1	CASSLQGAADTEAFF	TGTGCCAGCAGCTTACAGGGGGCAGCGGACACTGAAGCTTTCTTT
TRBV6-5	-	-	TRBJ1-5	CASSPEGGPQHF	TGTGCCAGCAGCCCCGAGGGCGGGCCCCAGCATTTT
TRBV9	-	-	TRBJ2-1	CASSVVAAPYNEQFF	TGTGCCAGCAGCGTAGTAGCTGCACCCTACAATGAGCAGTTCTTC
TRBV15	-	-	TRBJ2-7	CATSRDLGYEQYF	TGTGCCACCAGCAGAGATTTGGGTTACGAGCAGTACTTC
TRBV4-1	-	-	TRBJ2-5	CASSQESPRLAQYF	TGCGCCAGCAGCCAGGAATCCCCCCGGTTGGCCCAGTACTTC
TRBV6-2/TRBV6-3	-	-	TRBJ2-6	CASSSAAGDSGANVRTF	TGTGCCAGCAGTTCCGCGGCAGGGGACTCTGGGGCCAACGTCCGGACTTTC
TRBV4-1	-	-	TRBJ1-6	CASSQVGRTRMESPLHF	TGCGCCAGCAGCCAAGTGGGACGCACCCGAATGGAATCACCCCTCCACTTT
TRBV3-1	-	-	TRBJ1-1	CASSQDLGYPVHSEAFF	TGTGCCAGCAGCCAAGATTTGGGGTACCCAGTCCACTCCGAAGCTTTCTTT
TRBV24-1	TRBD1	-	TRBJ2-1	CATSAGGSYNEQFF	TGTGCCACCAGCGCAGGGGGCTCCTACAATGAGCAGTTCTTC
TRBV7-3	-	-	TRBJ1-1	CASSPGPQVTEAFF	TGTGCCAGCAGCCCGGGACCCCAGGTCACTGAAGCTTTCTTT
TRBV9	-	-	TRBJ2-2	CASSVGQPNTGELFF	TGTGCCAGCAGCGTAGGACAGCCCAACACCGGGGAGCTGTTTTTT
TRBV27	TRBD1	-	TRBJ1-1	CASSFRGATEAFF	TGTGCCAGCAGTTTCAGGGGGGCCACTGAAGCTTTCTTT
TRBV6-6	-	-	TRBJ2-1	CASSYRGLLNEQFF	TGTGCCAGCAGTTACCGAGGACTCCTAAATGAGCAGTTCTTC
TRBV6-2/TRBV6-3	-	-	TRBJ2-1	CASSSRRGAGYNEQFF	TGTGCCAGCAGTTCTCGCCGCGGGGCAGGCTACAATGAGCAGTTCTTC
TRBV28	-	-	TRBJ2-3	CASSSPGGEGSTQYF	TGTGCCAGCAGTTCCCCAGGGGGGGAAGGGTCTACGCAGTATTTT
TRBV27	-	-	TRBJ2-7	CASGLEQYF	TGTGCCAGCGGTCTGGAGCAGTACTTC
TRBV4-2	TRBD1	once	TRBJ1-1	CASSHRPGQGAMNTEAFF	TGTGCCAGCAGCCACCGTCCGGGACAGGGGGCGATGAACACTGAAGCTTTCTTT
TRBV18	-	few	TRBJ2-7	CASSPRGNSEQYF	TGTGCCAGCTCACCGAGGGGGAATTCGGAGCAGTACTTC
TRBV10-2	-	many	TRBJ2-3	CASRPRAHSTDTQYF	TGCGCCAGCAGACCTAGGGCCCATAGCACAGATACGCAGTATTTT